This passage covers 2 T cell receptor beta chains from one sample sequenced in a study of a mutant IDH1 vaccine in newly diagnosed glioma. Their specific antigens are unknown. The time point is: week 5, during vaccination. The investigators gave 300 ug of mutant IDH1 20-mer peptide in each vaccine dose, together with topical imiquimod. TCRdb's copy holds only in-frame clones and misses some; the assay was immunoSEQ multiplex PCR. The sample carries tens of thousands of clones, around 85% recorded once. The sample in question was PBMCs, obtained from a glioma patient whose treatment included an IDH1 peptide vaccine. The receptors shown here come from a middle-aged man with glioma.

Written as DNA, the CDR3 is TGTGCCAGCCGGTTCCGGGGGGTAGGGACAGATACGCAGTATTTT. It specifies CASRFRGVGTDTQYF. The rearrangement links TRBV6-5 to TRBJ2-3, with TRBD2 identical over 7 bases. Germline CDR1 is MNHEY and CDR2 is SVGAGI. Unmatched junction bases numbered 11, after V lost 8 bases and J lost 3 bases. The CDR3 length is 15 residues.

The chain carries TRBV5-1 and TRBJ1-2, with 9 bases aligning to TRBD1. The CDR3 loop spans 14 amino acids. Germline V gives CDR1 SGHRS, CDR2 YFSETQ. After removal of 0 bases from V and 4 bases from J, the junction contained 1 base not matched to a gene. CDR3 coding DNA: TGCGCCAGCAGCTTGGGGGACAGGGCCTATGGCTACACCTTC. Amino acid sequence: CASSLGDRAYGYTF.